Shown below are 3 T cell receptor beta chains from a single sample sequenced in a study of memory CD4+ T cells and cytomegalovirus serostatus. Assay: immunoSEQ multiplex PCR; the TCRdb copy retains only in-frame clones and omits some. Of 55,000 to 65,000 clones listed, 82% were seen once; the top ten hold 0.4% to 0.5%. The sort gate was single viable CD3+CD4+CD8-CD45RO+ cells for memory CD4+ T cells. The sequencing input was memory CD4+ T cells from blood. These receptors all stem from an adult in good health and CMV-seronegative.

The chain combines TRBV5-1 with TRBJ2-7; 11 bases are shared with TRBD1. Trimming took 5 bases from V and 4 from J; bases not matched to a gene: 5. Germline V gene sequence: CDR1 SGHRS, CDR2 YFSETQ. The CDR3 has 14 residues. CDR3 coding DNA: TGCGCCAGCAGGGAGAGGGACAGGGGGTACGAGCAGTACTTC. This gives the protein CASRERDRGYEQYF. Full variable domain (outside the CDR3, taken from reference TRBV5-1 and TRBJ2-7): KAGVTQTPRYLIKTRGQQVTLSCSPISGHRSVSWYQQTPGQGLQFLFEYFSETQRNKGNFPGRFSGRQFSNSRSEMNVSTLELGDSALYLCASRERDRGYEQYFGPGTRLTVT.

The CDR3 sequence: CASSPLSYEQYF. The CDR3 DNA follows: TGTGCCAGCAGTCCCCTCTCCTACGAGCAGTACTTC. The V gene is TRBV6-6, the J gene TRBJ2-7; no definite D call. The CDR3 consists of 12 residues. The V gene lost 5 bases and the J gene lost 0 bases, with 5 bases spanning the gap. The germline gives CDR1 MNHNY, CDR2 SVGAGI (reference sequence).

As regards this clone: The junction shows a germline mismatch at one end, possibly a read error. J is TRBJ2-5 and V is TRBV18; D unclear. This CDR3 spans 14 amino acids. The V gene's germline CDR1 is KGHSH and CDR2 LQKENI. The CDR3 bases are TGTGCCAGATCACCACGGGCCAGCGAGGAGACCCAGTACTTC. Encoded protein: CARSPRASEETQYF.